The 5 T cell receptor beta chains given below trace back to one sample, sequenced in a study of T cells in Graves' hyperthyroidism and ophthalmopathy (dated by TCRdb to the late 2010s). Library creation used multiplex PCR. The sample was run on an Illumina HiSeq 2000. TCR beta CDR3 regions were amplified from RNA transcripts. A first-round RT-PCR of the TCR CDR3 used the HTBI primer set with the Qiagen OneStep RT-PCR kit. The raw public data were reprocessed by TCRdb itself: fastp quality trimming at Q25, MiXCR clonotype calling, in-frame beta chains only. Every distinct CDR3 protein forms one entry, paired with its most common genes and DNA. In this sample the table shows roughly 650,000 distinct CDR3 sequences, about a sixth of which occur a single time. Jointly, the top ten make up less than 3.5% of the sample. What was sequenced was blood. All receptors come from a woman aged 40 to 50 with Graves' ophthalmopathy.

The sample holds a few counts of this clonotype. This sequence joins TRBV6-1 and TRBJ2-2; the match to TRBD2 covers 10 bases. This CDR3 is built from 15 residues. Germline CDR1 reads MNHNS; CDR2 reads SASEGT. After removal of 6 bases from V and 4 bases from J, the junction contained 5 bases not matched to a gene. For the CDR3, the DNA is TGTGCCAGCAGCAAAGCGGGGGGGGGCACCGGGGAGCTGTTTTTT. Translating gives CASSKAGGGTGELFF.

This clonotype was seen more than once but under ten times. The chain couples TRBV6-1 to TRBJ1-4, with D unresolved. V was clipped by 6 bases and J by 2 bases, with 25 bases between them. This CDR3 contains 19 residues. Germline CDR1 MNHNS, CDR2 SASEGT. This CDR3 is CASSRIPPVRVGTNEKLFF. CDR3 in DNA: TGTGCCAGCAGCCGAATTCCTCCGGTGCGGGTAGGGACTAATGAAAAACTGTTTTTT.

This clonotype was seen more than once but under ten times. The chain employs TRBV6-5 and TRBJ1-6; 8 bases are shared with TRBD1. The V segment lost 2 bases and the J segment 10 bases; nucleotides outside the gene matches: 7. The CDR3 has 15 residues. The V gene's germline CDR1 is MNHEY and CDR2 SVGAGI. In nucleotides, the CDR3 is TGTGCCAGCAGTTACGGGGACAGGAAGAAATCACCCCTCCACTTT. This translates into CASSYGDRKKSPLHF.

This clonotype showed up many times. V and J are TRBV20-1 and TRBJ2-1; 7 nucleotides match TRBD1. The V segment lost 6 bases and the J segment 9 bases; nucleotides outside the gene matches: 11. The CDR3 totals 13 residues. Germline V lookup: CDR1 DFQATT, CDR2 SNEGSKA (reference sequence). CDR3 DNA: TGCAGTGCGGCAGGGGGTCTTATTGCTGAGCAGTTCTTC. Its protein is CSAAGGLIAEQFF.

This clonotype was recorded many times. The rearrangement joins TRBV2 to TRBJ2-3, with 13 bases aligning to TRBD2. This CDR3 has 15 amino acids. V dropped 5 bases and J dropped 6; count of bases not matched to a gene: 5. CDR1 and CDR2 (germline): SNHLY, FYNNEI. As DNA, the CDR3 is TGTGCCAGCAGTAGGACTAGCGGGAGTTCGGATACGCAGTATTTT. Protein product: CASSRTSGSSDTQYF.